This TCR beta chain came from a study of blood T cell repertoires in COVID-19. The table came from immunoSEQ multiplex PCR; TCRdb's copy has only in-frame clones and leaves some out. The profile shows some 190,000 clones, less than 85% of them singletons. Germline assignment: CDR1 LNHNV and CDR2 YYDKDF (reference sequence). This CDR3 spans 13 amino acids. The V end was cut by 9 bases, the J end by 8 bases, with 14 bases between. This clone has more than one count but fewer than ten. Sequencing was performed on peripheral blood. This chain connects TRBV15 to TRBJ1-6; D is perhaps TRBD1 (6 bases). The clonotype comes from a woman aged 50 to 60 with acute or convalescent COVID-19. The CDR3 loop is CATQRGPDSPLHF. CDR3 DNA: TGTGCCACTCAGCGGGGGCCAGATTCACCCCTCCACTTT.